This is a list of T cell receptor beta chains from one sample in a study of T cell responses to AZD1222 COVID-19 vaccine. Method: immunoSEQ multiplex PCR; TCRdb's copy keeps in-frame clones and lacks some. The top ten hold 12% of the sample, which has around 130,000 clones, 86% seen once. The sample consisted of peripheral blood, taken on day 0 of AZD1222 vaccination. These receptors all come from an adult in good health. The CDR3 runs from the conserved cysteine through the conserved F or W. A D gene is named only where the DNA matches it firmly. A clone size is listed for some rows: how often the clone was seen (once, few, many), or a class if it is expanded.

>TRBJ2-2|.|.|TRBV9
CASSARAHADTGELFF
TGTGCCAGCAGCGCCCGGGCCCACGCGGACACCGGGGAGCTGTTTTTT
>TRBJ1-4|.|.|TRBV10-2
CASSESGQNEKLFF
TGCGCCAGCAGTGAGTCCGGGCAGAATGAAAAACTGTTTTTT
>TRBJ2-7|TRBD1|.|TRBV27
CASKTGQGYYVEQYF
TGTGCCAGCAAGACGGGACAGGGGTACTATGTCGAGCAGTACTTC
>TRBJ1-1|TRBD1|.|TRBV2
CASLIGPRTGNTEAFF
TGTGCCAGCCTGATCGGGCCTCGGACAGGAAACACTGAAGCTTTCTTT
>TRBJ1-1|.|.|TRBV2
CASSVGLNTEAFF
TGTGCCAGCAGTGTTGGCTTGAACACTGAAGCTTTCTTT
>TRBJ2-3|TRBD2|.|TRBV2
CASSFPLAGGTDTQYF
TGTGCCAGCAGTTTCCCACTAGCGGGGGGCACAGATACGCAGTATTTT
>TRBJ1-5|.|.|TRBV6-6
CASSYATGNQPQHF
TGTGCCAGCAGTTACGCTACAGGGAATCAGCCCCAGCATTTT
>TRBJ2-7|TRBD1|.|TRBV19
CASSIGWTGEQYF
TGTGCCAGTAGTATAGGTTGGACAGGCGAGCAGTACTTC
>TRBJ2-7|.|.|TRBV5-6
CASSKSAAGYEQYF
TGTGCCAGCAGCAAAAGCGCCGCGGGTTACGAGCAGTACTTC
>TRBJ1-5|.|.|TRBV3-1/TRBV3-2
CASSQVEQALYSNQPQHF
TGTGCCAGCAGCCAAGTCGAACAGGCACTATATAGCAATCAGCCCCAGCATTTT
>TRBJ2-4|.|.|TRBV11-2
CASSSLRTANKNIQYF
TGTGCCAGCAGCTCTCTCCGGACAGCTAACAAAAACATTCAGTACTTC
>TRBJ1-6|.|.|TRBV20-1
CSASHTNSPLHF
TGCAGTGCTAGTCACACTAATTCACCCCTCCACTTT
>TRBJ1-3|.|medium-sized|TRBV7-8
CASSLATAGSGNTIYF
TGTGCCAGCAGCTTAGCGACAGCAGGCTCTGGAAACACCATATATTTT
>TRBJ1-4|.|.|TRBV28
CASSLEVARRGEKLFF
TGTGCCAGCAGTTTAGAAGTGGCGCGAAGGGGAGAAAAACTGTTTTTT
>TRBJ2-7|.|.|TRBV5-4
CASSRDGLTYEQYF
TGTGCCAGCAGCCGGGACGGATTAACCTACGAGCAGTACTTC